The 29 T cell receptor beta chains presented below share a single source sample, sequenced in a study of beta chain features in type 1 diabetes. Reverse transcription of all isolated RNA meant that expressed TCRB transcripts were sequenced. Sequencing used immunoSEQ multiplex PCR; TCRdb keeps in-frame clones, though not all of them. The table lists 250,000 to 350,000 clones, 15% of them singletons. Study-level points and caveats: When Type 1 diabetes patients were examined, their TCRB CDR3s proved moderately but significantly shorter in all four CD4+ subsets.

These receptors' targets are unknown. Material for sequencing was naive CD4+ T cells from blood. These receptors all come from a man between 18 and 35 years old with type 1 diabetes.

The V and J genes are TRBV10-3 and TRBJ2-1; 10 nucleotides line up with TRBD2. There are 14 residues in the CDR3. Germline V gene sequence: CDR1 ENHRY, CDR2 SYGVKD. V shed 3 bases, J shed 5 bases, and the junction held 1 base outside the gene matches. The CDR3 here is CAISELAGNNEQFF. The CDR3 DNA reads TGTGCCATCAGTGAACTAGCGGGGAACAATGAGCAGTTCTTC.

This clone has only a few counts. The chain combines TRBV7-2 with TRBJ2-1; D possibly corresponds to TRBD2 (6 bases). The CDR3 extends over 15 amino acids. Trimming took 5 bases from V and 3 from J, leaving 14 bases between them. The germline V gene encodes CDR1 SGHTA and CDR2 FQGNSA. CDR3 bases: TGTGCCAGCAGCCTCAACTGGGGGGACTACAATGAGCAGTTCTTC. As protein: CASSLNWGDYNEQFF.

There are a few counts of this clone. V gene TRBV15 combines with J gene TRBJ2-7, with a weak D call TRBD1 (6 bases). Germline values: CDR1 LNHNV, CDR2 YYDKDF (reference sequence). CDR3 length: 15 amino acids. V gave up 5 bases and J gave up 2 bases, with 16 bases separating them. CDR3 sequence: CATSPQGTATYEQYF. The CDR3 DNA sequence: TGTGCCACCAGCCCGCAGGGGACGGCAACCTACGAGCAGTACTTC.

The table lists this clone with a few counts. This chain uses TRBV5-4 with TRBJ2-3; TRBD1 might be the D (6 bases). The CDR3 spans 14 residues. V shed 5 bases and J shed 7 bases, with 17 bases lying between them. Germline V gene lookup returns CDR1 SGHNT and CDR2 YYREEE (reference sequence). The CDR3 is CASSTGSTPNTQYF. In nucleotides, the CDR3 is TGTGCCAGCAGTACAGGGAGCACACCGAATACGCAGTATTTT.

The table lists this clone with a few counts. This chain links TRBV27 with TRBJ2-3; 8 nucleotides line up with TRBD2. The germline V gene encodes CDR1 MNHEY and CDR2 SMNVEV (reference sequence). The V segment lost 4 bases and the J segment 5 bases; nucleotides outside the gene matches: 5. This CDR3 contains 14 residues. CDR3 sequence reads: CASSSAGGRDTQYF. CDR3 nucleotide sequence: TGTGCCAGCAGTTCCGCGGGAGGTCGAGATACGCAGTATTTT.

There are a few counts of this clone. This chain joins TRBV6-5 and TRBJ1-5; D is possibly TRBD1 (6 bases). The V end lost 6 bases, the J end lost 6 bases, and 18 bases lay between the germline ends. Germline V CDR1 and CDR2: MNHEY, SVGAGI. CDR3 length equals 15 residues. The CDR3 sequence is CASRRDRFSGQPQHF. CDR3 sequence (DNA): TGTGCCAGCAGACGCGACAGGTTTTCTGGTCAGCCCCAGCATTTT.

This clone has just a few counts. The chain couples TRBV5-4 to TRBJ2-3; 10 positions match TRBD2. Germline V lookup: CDR1 SGHNT, CDR2 YYREEE (reference sequence). The junction had 7 bases not matched to a gene; V was cut back by 4 bases and J by 2 bases. The CDR3 length is 16 residues. CDR3: CASSKLAGGVTDTQYF. The CDR3 bases are TGTGCCAGCAGCAAGTTAGCGGGGGGCGTCACAGATACGCAGTATTTT.

The gene calls are TRBV7-9 and TRBJ1-1; 8 bases align to TRBD1. The CDR3 length is 14 residues. Germline CDR1 SEHNR, CDR2 FQNEAQ (reference sequence). The V segment lost 2 bases and the J segment 2 bases; nucleotides outside the gene matches: 1. In nucleotides, the CDR3 is TGTGCCAGCAGCTTACAGGGGGCAAACACTGAAGCTTTCTTT. Amino acid sequence: CASSLQGANTEAFF.

The sample holds a few counts of this clone. The V and J genes are TRBV11-3 and TRBJ2-7, with 7 positions matching TRBD1. V shed 4 bases, J shed 0 bases, and the junction held 3 bases outside the gene matches. Germline loops: CDR1 SGHNT, CDR2 YENEEA. The CDR3 extends over 14 amino acids. CDR3 bases: TGTGCCAGCAGCTCCAGGGGGAGCTCCTACGAGCAGTACTTC. Protein product: CASSSRGSSYEQYF.

This sequence joins TRBV7-2 and TRBJ2-2; TRBD1 might be the D (6 bases). Germline lookup yields CDR1 SGHTA and CDR2 FQGNSA. V shed 2 bases and J shed 6 bases, with 13 bases lying between them. The CDR3 loop spans 15 amino acids. This CDR3 reads CASSLIRGVSGELFF. CDR3 DNA sequence: TGTGCCAGCAGCTTAATCAGGGGTGTTTCCGGGGAGCTGTTTTTT.

Turning to this clone: Other nucleotide sequences in the sample specify the same CDR3. The V and J genes are TRBV30 and TRBJ1-2; perhaps TRBD1 as D (6 bases). Germline CDR1 reads GTSNPN; CDR2 reads SVGIG (reference sequence). This CDR3 has 11 residues. Trimming took 0 bases from V and 7 from J, leaving 6 bases between them. DNA for the CDR3: TGTGCCTGGAGTGTAGGGGGTGGCTACACCTTC. Amino acid sequence: CAWSVGGGYTF. Looking up the rest from reference TRBV30 and TRBJ1-2 gives the full variable domain: SQTIHQWPATLVQPVGSPLSLECTVEGTSNPNLYWYRQAAGRGLQLLFYSVGIGQISSEVPQNLSASRPQDRQFILSSKKLLLSDSGFYLCAWSVGGGYTFGSGTRLTVV.

V is TRBV20-1 and J is TRBJ2-3; D is uncertain. The CDR3 length is 11 residues. The ends were cut back, 0 bases at V and 10 bases at J, with 8 bases in the middle. The germline gives CDR1 DFQATT, CDR2 SNEGSKA (reference sequence). In DNA, the CDR3 is TGCAGTGCTAGAGATCACAACCCGCAGTATTTT. Residues: CSARDHNPQYF.

This clone was observed a handful of times. The rearrangement links TRBV6-5 to TRBJ2-1; 8 positions match TRBD2. This CDR3 is built from 13 residues. CDR1 and CDR2 (germline): MNHEY, SVGAGI. J was trimmed by 9 bases and V by 7 bases; bases with no gene match: 8. CDR3 nucleotide sequence: TGTGCCAGCATGGTAGCGGGGCTCGGTGAGCAGTTCTTC. Its translation is CASMVAGLGEQFF.

This clone was counted only a few times. The chain uses TRBV9 and TRBJ2-3; unclear D gene. V dropped 0 bases and J dropped 1 base, with 9 bases sitting between them. This CDR3 spans 15 amino acids. The germline gives CDR1 SGDLS, CDR2 YYNGEE. This CDR3 reads CASSVGVGGTDTQYF. In DNA form, the CDR3 reads TGTGCCAGCAGCGTAGGGGTTGGAGGCACAGATACGCAGTATTTT.

J is TRBJ1-2 and V is TRBV6-5; D is ambiguous. The CDR3 totals 14 residues. Germline loops: CDR1 MNHEY, CDR2 SVGAGI. The germline V and J ends were trimmed by 7 bases and 5 bases, with 17 bases remaining between them. CDR3 loop: CASIRLPSLYGYTF. The CDR3 nucleotides read TGTGCCAGCATAAGACTGCCCAGTCTTTATGGCTACACCTTC.

This clone was picked up a small number of times. This rearrangement joins TRBV5-4 to TRBJ2-3; TRBD2 is a possible D gene (6 bases). Between the trimmed V and J ends, which lost 1 base and 1 base, there was a span of 25 bases. In germline, CDR1 is SGHNT, CDR2 YYREEE (reference sequence). The length of the CDR3 is 20 residues. The CDR3 DNA is TGTGCCAGCAGCTTGCGAGTGCTGGGAGGATACCTTGGGGGCACAGATACGCAGTATTTT. It yields the protein CASSLRVLGGYLGGTDTQYF. The entire variable domain, with the rest obtained from reference TRBV5-4 and TRBJ2-3, is as follows: ETGVTQSPTHLIKTRGQQVTLRCSSQSGHNTVSWYQQALGQGPQFIFQYYREEENGRGNFPPRFSGLQFPNYSSELNVNALELDDSALYLCASSLRVLGGYLGGTDTQYFGPGTRLTVL.

The chain couples TRBV7-9 to TRBJ1-5; D unresolved. Germline CDR1 and CDR2: SEHNR and FQNEAQ (reference sequence). The CDR3 consists of 15 residues. Trimming removed 5 bases at V and 0 bases at J, with 11 bases between. CDR3 amino acids: CASSRGSYSNQPQHF. The CDR3, as DNA: TGTGCCAGCAGCCGCGGGTCCTATAGCAATCAGCCCCAGCATTTT. Full variable domain (remainder filled in from reference TRBV7-9 and TRBJ1-5): DTGVSQNPRHKITKRGQNVTFRCDPISEHNRLYWYRQTLGQGPEFLTYFQNEAQLEKSRLLSDRFSAERPKGSFSTLEIQRTEQGDSAMYLCASSRGSYSNQPQHFGDGTRLSIL.

The gene calls are TRBV27 and TRBJ2-1; 13 bases fit TRBD2. This CDR3 comprises 19 residues. The V and J ends lost 3 bases and 6 bases, in that order; junction bases with no gene match: 14. Germline lookup yields CDR1 MNHEY and CDR2 SMNVEV (reference sequence). The DNA for the CDR3 is TGTGCCAGCAGTTTGGCCCTCGGACTAGCGGGAGATGTTCGCAATGAGCAGTTCTTC. Translating gives CASSLALGLAGDVRNEQFF.

This clone was counted between two and nine times. V and J are TRBV6-5 and TRBJ2-7; 9 positions match TRBD2. CDR1 is MNHEY and CDR2 is SVGAGI in the germline V gene. With 5 bases clipped from V and 2 bases from J, the junction kept 4 bases outside the gene matches. This CDR3 is 14 amino acids long. The CDR3 bases are TGTGCCAGCAGTCCTAAGCGGGGGGCCTACGAGCAGTACTTC. It encodes CASSPKRGAYEQYF.

This clone was counted between two and nine times. The chain combines TRBV28 with TRBJ1-4, with D uncertain. The V gene's germline CDR1 is MDHEN and CDR2 SYDVKM. Between the trimmed V and J ends, which lost 6 bases and 0 bases, there was a span of 5 bases. This CDR3 has 13 residues. The CDR3 here is CASRSATNEKLFF. The CDR3 DNA reads as TGTGCCAGCAGGTCTGCAACTAATGAAAAACTGTTTTTT.

The table lists this clone with a few counts. V and J are TRBV5-4 and TRBJ1-1, with D uncertain. Germline V gives CDR1 SGHNT, CDR2 YYREEE (reference sequence). V lost 4 bases, J lost 2 bases, and 18 bases lay in between. The CDR3 covers 16 residues. In nucleotides, the CDR3 is TGTGCCAGCAGCCCCGGGTTCCAAGGCCCAAACACTGAAGCTTTCTTT. Translating gives CASSPGFQGPNTEAFF.

The V call is TRBV6-6, the J call TRBJ1-2; the match to TRBD1 covers 8 bases. Germline loops: CDR1 MNHNY, CDR2 SVGAGI (reference sequence). Trimming cost V 5 bases and J 7 bases; bases outside gene matches: 12. The CDR3 spans 15 residues. The CDR3 sequence is CASSKAGTGSSGYTF. The CDR3 nucleotides are TGTGCCAGCAGTAAGGCCGGGACAGGATCGAGTGGCTACACCTTC.

This clone showed up just a few times. The gene calls are TRBV2 and TRBJ2-1; D gene unclear. Germline V CDR1 and CDR2: SNHLY, FYNNEI. This CDR3 spans 15 amino acids. V was trimmed by 3 bases and J by 5 bases, leaving 14 bases between them. The CDR3 spells CASSDLGAVDNEQFF. In DNA, the CDR3 is TGTGCCAGCAGTGACCTGGGCGCTGTGGACAATGAGCAGTTCTTC. Combining the CDR3 with reference TRBV2 and TRBJ2-1 gives the whole variable domain EPEVTQTPSHQVTQMGQEVILRCVPISNHLYFYWYRQILGQKVEFLVSFYNNEISEKSEIFDDQFSVERPDGSNFTLKIRSTKLEDSAMYFCASSDLGAVDNEQFFGPGTRLTVL.

The gene calls are TRBV18 and TRBJ2-7; 13 bases fit TRBD2. This CDR3 contains 15 residues. Trimming cost V 3 bases and J 3 bases; bases outside gene matches: 2. The germline V gene encodes CDR1 KGHSH and CDR2 LQKENI. CDR3 amino acids: CASSPGTSGVYEQYF. CDR3 nucleotide sequence: TGTGCCAGCTCACCCGGGACTAGCGGGGTCTACGAGCAGTACTTC. Looking up the rest from reference TRBV18 and TRBJ2-7 gives the full variable domain: NAGVMQNPRHLVRRRGQEARLRCSPMKGHSHVYWYRQLPEEGLKFMVYLQKENIIDESGMPKERFSAEFPKEGPSILRIQQVVRGDSAAYFCASSPGTSGVYEQYFGPGTRLTVT.

This clone has a handful of counts. The genes are TRBV18 and TRBJ2-6; 10 bases map to TRBD1. With V trimmed by 3 bases and J by 4 bases, 9 bases remained unmatched. The CDR3 is 18 residues long. Germline-derived CDR1 and CDR2 are KGHSH and LQKENI. CDR3 amino acids: CASSPWRQGASGANVLTF. In DNA, the CDR3 is TGTGCCAGCTCACCGTGGCGACAGGGGGCTTCGGGGGCCAACGTCCTGACTTTC.

J is TRBJ2-7 and V is TRBV30; no reliable D call. The length of the CDR3 is 14 residues. Trimming took 0 bases from V and 7 from J, leaving 16 bases between them. Germline CDR1 and CDR2: GTSNPN and SVGIG (reference sequence). CDR3 protein: CAWSVRLARREQYF. Written as DNA, the CDR3 is TGTGCCTGGAGTGTAAGGTTGGCCCGGCGGGAGCAGTACTTC.

This chain connects TRBV28 to TRBJ1-5; 9 positions agree with TRBD1. In germline, CDR1 is MDHEN, CDR2 SYDVKM. V was clipped by 3 bases and J by 0 bases; unmatched bases: 6. This CDR3 has 17 residues. The DNA of the CDR3 is TGTGCCAGCAGTTTCTCACAGGGGGCGGGTAGCAATCAGCCCCAGCATTTT. This translates into CASSFSQGAGSNQPQHF.

This clone was seen more than once but under ten times. The CDR3 spells CASRYLSGGGEQYF. The CDR3 DNA follows: TGCGCCAGCAGATACCTGTCAGGGGGCGGCGAGCAGTACTTC. V and J are TRBV5-1 and TRBJ2-7, with 8 nucleotides matching TRBD1. The CDR3 is 14 residues long. V lost 5 bases and J lost 6; bases outside the gene matches: 10. Per the germline V gene, CDR1 is SGHRS and CDR2 is YFSETQ.

CDR3 sequence: CASSPLFSNYGYTF. The DNA of the CDR3 is TGTGCCAGCAGCCCTCTCTTTTCTAACTATGGCTACACCTTC. The chain carries TRBV7-2 and TRBJ1-2, with D hard to call. Trimming took 5 bases from V and 0 from J, leaving 10 bases between them. Germline V gene sequence: CDR1 SGHTA, CDR2 FQGNSA. The CDR3 loop spans 14 amino acids.